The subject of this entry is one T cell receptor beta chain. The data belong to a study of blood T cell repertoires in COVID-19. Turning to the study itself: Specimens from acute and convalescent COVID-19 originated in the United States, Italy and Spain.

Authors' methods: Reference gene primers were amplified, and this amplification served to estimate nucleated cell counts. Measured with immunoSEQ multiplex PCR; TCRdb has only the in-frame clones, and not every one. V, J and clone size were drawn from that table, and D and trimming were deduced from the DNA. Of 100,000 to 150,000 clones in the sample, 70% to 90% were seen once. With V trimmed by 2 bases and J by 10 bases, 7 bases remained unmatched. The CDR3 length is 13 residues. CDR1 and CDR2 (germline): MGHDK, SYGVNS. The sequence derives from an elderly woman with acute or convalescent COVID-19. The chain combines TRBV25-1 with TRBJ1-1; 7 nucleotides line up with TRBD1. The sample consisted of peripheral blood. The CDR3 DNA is TGTGCCAGCAGTGAAGGAGAAAGGGGGCGAGCTTTCTTT. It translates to CASSEGERGRAFF.